These T cell receptor beta chains were read from a single sample in a study of CD8 T cells in ankylosing spondylitis. MiXCR was run by TCRdb on the 5' RACE reads, yielding one entry per CDR3 protein. The data contain 85,000 to 100,000 distinct CDR3 sequences, about 8.8% of them singletons. Sequenced material: blood, either unsorted or a sorted T cell fraction (not recorded which). Receptors were obtained from a male donor with ankylosing spondylitis or in good health (not recorded which). Each CDR3 is given with its conserved first and last residue. A D gene is named only where the DNA matches it firmly. Clone size is given for some rows only: seen once, a few or many times, or a class if the clone is expanded.

abundance,len,d_gene,v_gene,j_gene,CDR3nt,CDR3aa
many,14,TRBD1,TRBV6-4,TRBJ1-4,TGTGCCAGCAGTGTAACAGGGGTTAATGAAAAACTGTTTTTT,CASSVTGVNEKLFF
many,14,NA,TRBV12-3/TRBV12-4,TRBJ2-4,TGTGCCAGCACGGGAGCTAGTGACAAAAACATTCAGTACTTC,CASTGASDKNIQYF
many,13,TRBD2,TRBV15,TRBJ2-1,TGTGCCACTCGGACTAGCGGGCTGAATGAGCAGTTCTTC,CATRTSGLNEQFF
NA,15,NA,TRBV7-2,TRBJ2-7,TGTGCCAGCTCCACTGTTGGTACGTCCTCCTACGAGCAGTACTTC,CASSTVGTSSYEQYF
many,10,NA,TRBV21-1,TRBJ2-7,TGTGCCAGCAGCCGCTACGAGCAGTACTTC,CASSRYEQYF
many,16,TRBD1,TRBV5-1,TRBJ2-7,TGCGCCAGCAGCTTGTCCCCGGGACAGGCCTCCTACGAGCAGTACTTC,CASSLSPGQASYEQYF
many,14,NA,TRBV28,TRBJ2-7,TGTGCCAGCAGCCTAGACACGACCTCCTACGAGCAGTACTTC,CASSLDTTSYEQYF
many,13,NA,TRBV12-3/TRBV12-4,TRBJ2-5,TGTGCCAGCACTTTGGGGTTTCAAGAGACCCAGTACTTC,CASTLGFQETQYF
many,17,NA,TRBV7-3,TRBJ2-3,TGTGCCAGCAGCTTAATTTCGCGGGGTAGGGCCGCAGATACGCAGTATTTT,CASSLISRGRAADTQYF
many,15,NA,TRBV5-1,TRBJ1-2,TGCGCCAGCAGCTTGGAGACTCCCTGGAACTATGGCTACACCTTC,CASSLETPWNYGYTF
many,14,TRBD1,TRBV9,TRBJ2-2,TGTGCCAGCAGCGTACAGGGGGCTGGCGGGGAGCTGTTTTTT,CASSVQGAGGELFF
NA,12,NA,TRBV29-1,TRBJ2-7,TGCAGCGTTGGGCAGGGGGGATACGAGCAGTACTTC,CSVGQGGYEQYF
many,14,TRBD2,TRBV7-2,TRBJ2-3,TGTGCCAGCAGCTCGGGACTAGCAACAGATACGCAGTATTTT,CASSSGLATDTQYF
many,15,TRBD1,TRBV6-1,TRBJ1-5,TGTGCCAGCCATCCCGGGACAGGGGAGAATCAGCCCCAGCATTTT,CASHPGTGENQPQHF
many,15,TRBD2,TRBV18,TRBJ2-5,TGTGCCAGCTCACCACCTCTAGCGGCCCAAGAGACCCAGTACTTC,CASSPPLAAQETQYF
many,13,NA,TRBV11-2,TRBJ1-6,TGTGCCAGCAGCTTAGATCGCTATTCACCCCTCCACTTT,CASSLDRYSPLHF
NA,16,NA,TRBV12-3/TRBV12-4,TRBJ2-7,TGTGCCAGCAGTGATGACCGCAGGGGAGTAACTTACGAGCAGTACTTC,CASSDDRRGVTYEQYF
NA,13,NA,TRBV7-2,TRBJ2-5,TGTGCCAGCAGCTACGCCCCCCGGGAGACCCAGTACTTC,CASSYAPRETQYF
many,16,TRBD1,TRBV7-2,TRBJ2-7,TGTGCCAGCAGCCCAAGACCGACAGGGGGCTCCTACGAGCAGTACTTC,CASSPRPTGGSYEQYF
many,16,TRBD1,TRBV5-5,TRBJ2-7,TGTGCCAGCAGCTTGGCCAATAGTGACAGGGGCTACGAGCAGTACTTC,CASSLANSDRGYEQYF
few,13,NA,TRBV7-8,TRBJ1-1,TGTGCCAGCAGCCCCCCACCGAACACTGAAGCTTTCTTT,CASSPPPNTEAFF
many,16,NA,TRBV12-3/TRBV12-4,TRBJ1-4,TGTGCCAGCAGCCCGCGCGTACAGTCAACTAATGAAAAACTGTTTTTT,CASSPRVQSTNEKLFF
many,14,TRBD1,TRBV5-1,TRBJ1-1,TGCGCCAGCAGCCAGGGACAGGCGAACACTGAAGCTTTCTTT,CASSQGQANTEAFF